This T cell receptor (beta chain) is from a study of cytomegalovirus exposure and HLA in healthy donors. Trimming cost V 0 bases and J 5 bases, with 14 bases left between them. This CDR3 spans 15 amino acids. CDR1 and CDR2 from the germline V gene are SGHNT and YYREEE (reference sequence). The study ran its PCR with 60 Vbeta and 13 Jbeta primers. This table comes from immunoSEQ multiplex PCR, and its TCRdb copy is limited to in-frame clones, with some not included. The sample records 200,000 or so clones, around 86% being singletons. The chain links TRBV5-4 to TRBJ2-5; D remains ambiguous. This sequence was found in a woman in her forties in good health and CMV-seronegative. Source material: PBMCs. CDR3 nucleotides: TGTGCCAGCAGCTTGGCCCCGACACCGGCGGAGACCCAGTACTTC. Its translation is CASSLAPTPAETQYF.